This TCR beta chain was sequenced during a study of cytomegalovirus exposure and HLA in healthy donors. The primer mix had 60 Vbeta and 13 Jbeta primers. TCRdb keeps only in-frame clones here, not all; method: immunoSEQ multiplex PCR. The table lists around 180,000 clones, 84% of them singletons. V lost 5 bases, J lost 3 bases, and 5 bases stayed unmatched. The CDR3 covers 16 residues. The germline CDR1 and CDR2 sequences are SNHLY and FYNNEI. Whole-study findings and limits: TCR beta sequences reportedly predicted most subjects' HLA-A and HLA-B alleles accurately.

In regard to this clone: Antigen specificity is unknown.

The TCR sequence derives from a girl under 18 in good health and CMV-seropositive. The material sequenced was PBMCs. The rearrangement uses TRBV2 and TRBJ2-3; 13 bases agree with TRBD2. The CDR3 coding sequence is TGTGCCAGCAGTCCTCAACTAGCGGGGGGGACAGATACGCAGTATTTT. Its protein product is CASSPQLAGGTDTQYF.